These T cell receptor beta chains were read from a single sample in a study of T cells in Graves' hyperthyroidism and ophthalmopathy. TCRdb independently ran MiXCR on the multiplex PCR reads; one entry per CDR3 protein. The data contain 350,000 to 450,000 distinct CDR3 sequences, over 13% of them seen just once; the ten biggest clones take up around 27%. Source material: blood. All receptors come from a man in his fifties or sixties with Graves' ophthalmopathy. Both conserved end residues are part of each CDR3. Each record gives: V gene, D gene, J gene, clone size, CDR3 protein, CDR3 DNA. A D gene is named only where the DNA matches it firmly. The size field is filled for only some rows; it gives once, few, many or a size class.

TRBV11-2	TRBD2	TRBJ2-1	many	CATTQGSGRGNEQFF	TGTGCCACCACCCAGGGAAGCGGGAGGGGCAATGAGCAGTTCTTC
TRBV5-4	.	TRBJ1-6	.	CASRMSGSYNSPLHF	TGTGCCAGCAGGATGAGCGGCTCCTATAATTCACCCCTCCACTTT
TRBV5-4	.	TRBJ2-1	many	CASSSRAGNDNEQFF	TGTGCCAGCAGCTCCCGGGCCGGCAATGACAATGAGCAGTTCTTC
TRBV11-2	.	TRBJ2-5	.	CASRTKKETQYF	TGTGCCAGCCGAACGAAGAAAGAGACCCAGTACTTC
TRBV29-1	.	TRBJ2-4	few	CSVRGQGGTKNIQYF	TGCAGCGTGCGGGGGCAGGGAGGAACCAAAAACATTCAGTACTTC
TRBV11-3	.	TRBJ2-3	many	CASSPQTDRTDTQYF	TGTGCCAGCAGCCCCCAGACAGACCGCACAGATACGCAGTATTTT
TRBV12-3/TRBV12-4	TRBD1	TRBJ2-1	.	CASSLGQGVYNEQFF	TGTGCCAGCAGCCTCGGACAGGGCGTCTACAATGAGCAGTTCTTC
TRBV9	.	TRBJ2-1	.	CASNVDWNEQFF	TGTGCCAGCAACGTAGATTGGAATGAGCAGTTCTTC
TRBV20-1	TRBD1	TRBJ2-1	few	CSAEDRAPYEQFF	TGCAGTGCTGAGGACAGGGCCCCATATGAGCAGTTCTTC
TRBV6-5	.	TRBJ1-3	.	CASSYSRFTLNTIYF	TGTGCCAGCAGTTACTCCCGTTTCACCTTAAACACCATATATTTT
TRBV12-3/TRBV12-4	.	TRBJ1-5	many	CASSLSIGRGNQPQHF	TGTGCCAGCAGTTTGTCAATTGGGAGGGGGAATCAGCCCCAGCATTTT
TRBV6-1	.	TRBJ2-5	many	CASSSAGKETQYF	TGTGCCAGCAGTTCCGCCGGTAAAGAGACCCAGTACTTC
TRBV11-2	.	TRBJ2-7	many	CASSRSVGEQYF	TGTGCCAGCTCTCGGAGTGTTGGCGAGCAGTACTTC
TRBV7-8	TRBD2	TRBJ2-5	.	CASSPAGGAGETQYF	TGTGCCAGCAGCCCGGCCGGGGGGGCCGGAGAGACCCAGTACTTC
TRBV7-7	TRBD1	TRBJ2-2	.	CASSPRTGGELFF	TGTGCTAGCAGCCCCCGGACAGGCGGGGAGCTGTTTTTT
TRBV9	.	TRBJ2-3	few	CASSVEAPDTQYF	TGTGCCAGCAGCGTAGAGGCCCCAGATACGCAGTATTTT
TRBV6-1	.	TRBJ1-3	.	CASSDQGSGNTIYF	TGTGCCAGCAGTGACCAGGGCTCCGGAAACACCATATATTTT
TRBV7-9	TRBD2	TRBJ2-3	few	CASSLSTSGRRTDTQYF	TGTGCCAGCAGTCTTAGTACTAGCGGGAGGCGCACAGATACGCAGTATTTT
TRBV28	.	TRBJ1-6	few	CASSFLLSSYNSPLHF	TGTGCCAGCAGTTTTCTTTTAAGCTCCTATAATTCACCCCTCCACTTT
TRBV29-1	TRBD1	TRBJ2-1	.	CSAGGDRGHNEQFF	TGCAGCGCTGGGGGGGACAGGGGCCACAATGAGCAGTTCTTC
TRBV3-1	.	TRBJ2-7	many	CASSQSGSSYEQYF	TGTGCCAGCAGCCAAAGTGGGAGCTCCTACGAGCAGTACTTC
TRBV2	.	TRBJ1-5	many	CASSGKTGSANQPQHF	TGTGCCAGCAGTGGAAAAACAGGGAGCGCAAATCAGCCCCAGCATTTT
TRBV18	.	TRBJ2-4	many	CASSPPQGLAKNIQYF	TGTGCCAGCTCACCACCACAGGGTCTAGCCAAAAACATTCAGTACTTC
TRBV6-1	TRBD1	TRBJ2-7	many	CASSEQGTGGISYEQYF	TGTGCCAGCAGTGAACAGGGGACAGGGGGAATTTCCTACGAGCAGTACTTC
TRBV3-1	TRBD2	TRBJ2-3	.	CASRQVGTSGTQPDTQYF	TGTGCCAGCCGCCAAGTCGGGACTAGCGGGACTCAGCCAGATACGCAGTATTTT
TRBV7-3	TRBD1	TRBJ2-2	.	CASSQATGTGASGELFF	TGTGCCAGCAGCCAAGCGACCGGGACAGGGGCGTCCGGGGAGCTGTTTTTT
TRBV12-5	.	TRBJ1-6	once	CASGLVLGGSYNSPLHF	TGTGCTAGTGGTTTGGTACTCGGGGGCTCCTATAATTCACCCCTCCACTTT
TRBV19	TRBD1	TRBJ1-1	few	CASRFQGGTEAFF	TGTGCCAGTCGATTCCAGGGGGGCACTGAAGCTTTCTTT
TRBV10-2	.	TRBJ2-2	.	CASSEWDPATGELFF	TGCGCCAGCAGTGAGTGGGACCCTGCTACCGGGGAGCTGTTTTTT
TRBV6-1	.	TRBJ1-2	.	CASRPNEPGRRHGYTF	TGTGCCAGCAGACCCAACGAACCGGGAAGAAGGCATGGCTACACCTTC
TRBV6-1	TRBD2	TRBJ2-1	many	CASSEGLAGIYNEQFF	TGTGCCAGCAGTGAAGGACTAGCGGGCATATACAATGAGCAGTTCTTC
TRBV7-9	.	TRBJ1-6	.	CASSLETGHNSPLHF	TGTGCCAGCAGCTTAGAAACAGGGCATAATTCACCCCTCCACTTT
TRBV5-1	TRBD2	TRBJ2-1	.	CASSWTGGGIEQFF	TGCGCCAGCAGCTGGACCGGGGGGGGGATCGAGCAGTTCTTC
TRBV11-2	.	TRBJ2-2	.	CASRSNRRAGFPGELFF	TGTGCCAGCAGGTCCAACAGGAGGGCAGGGTTCCCCGGGGAGCTGTTTTTT
TRBV19	TRBD1	TRBJ1-3	few	CASSTGQGLGNTIYF	TGTGCCAGTAGTACTGGACAGGGTCTGGGAAACACCATATATTTT
TRBV15	TRBD2	TRBJ2-1	.	CAILEAGSGSEQFF	TGTGCCATACTAGAGGCAGGTAGCGGGAGTGAGCAGTTCTTC
TRBV19	.	TRBJ1-5	.	CASSIRARGDQPQHF	.
TRBV24-1	.	TRBJ2-1	many	CATSNGGDNTYNEQFF	TGTGCCACCAGCAATGGAGGGGATAACACCTACAATGAGCAGTTCTTC
TRBV30	TRBD2	TRBJ2-7	many	CAWGTSGTEQYF	TGTGCCTGGGGGACTAGCGGGACGGAGCAGTACTTC
TRBV11-2	.	TRBJ2-1	.	CASSSPMDYDEQFF	TGTGCCAGCAGCTCCCCGATGGACTACGATGAGCAGTTCTTC
TRBV7-9	.	TRBJ2-6	.	CASSLAWQGRRAGANVLTF	TGTGCCAGCAGCTTAGCGTGGCAGGGTAGGAGAGCTGGGGCCAACGTCCTGACTTTC
TRBV2	.	TRBJ1-1	.	CASTPSLLVEAFF	TGTGCCAGCACACCCTCGCTACTCGTAGAAGCTTTCTTT
TRBV9	.	TRBJ1-1	few	CASSVSQNTEAFF	TGTGCCAGCAGCGTTTCACAAAACACTGAAGCTTTCTTT
TRBV24-1	.	TRBJ2-1	few	CATSDLGAGLGDNEQFF	TGTGCCACCAGTGATTTGGGTGCGGGATTGGGGGACAATGAGCAGTTCTTC
TRBV6-2/TRBV6-3	TRBD2	TRBJ2-7	many	CASTPPRPPAGGYEQYF	TGTGCCAGCACCCCCCCCAGACCACCTGCGGGGGGATACGAGCAGTACTTC
TRBV6-1	.	TRBJ2-1	.	CASSEGGPTTTYNEQFF	TGTGCCAGCAGTGAAGGGGGACCCACTACAACATACAATGAGCAGTTCTTC
TRBV20-1	.	TRBJ2-7	.	CSASGQMYEQHF	TGCAGTGCTAGCGGACAGATGTACGAGCAGCACTTC
TRBV19	.	TRBJ1-5	once	CASSITTTGTQHF	TGTGCCAGTAGTATTACTACGACGGGTACGCAGCATTTT